What follows are 7 T cell receptor beta chains derived from one specimen sequenced in a study of blood T cells in healthy people across ages. Using a J-beta primer mix together with a sample-barcoded 5' primer, a second PCR was run for roughly 7 to 11 cycles. TCRdb ran MiXCR on the 5' RACE reads and lists one entry per CDR3 protein. The table lists over a million distinct CDR3 sequences, about 40% of them singletons. The sequenced material came from blood. The receptor set was obtained from a woman in her late teens or twenties in good health.

J is TRBJ2-7 and V is TRBV5-1; the D gene could be TRBD1 or TRBD2 (6 bases each). Germline V gives CDR1 SGHRS, CDR2 YFSETQ. The CDR3 contains 14 residues. Trimming removed 5 bases at V and 2 bases at J, with 14 bases between. The CDR3 loop is CASRAPGATYEQYF. DNA of the CDR3: TGCGCCAGCAGGGCTCCGGGGGCTACCTACGAGCAGTACTTC.

On this clonotype itself: At one boundary the junction diverges from the germline segment, which might be a read error. The rearrangement joins TRBV11-2 to TRBJ2-6, with D maybe TRBD2 (6 bases). The germline V gene encodes CDR1 SGHAT and CDR2 FQNNGV. The CDR3 length is 14 residues. The CDR3 DNA follows: TGTGCCAGCACTACGGGAGCTGGGACCAACGTCCTGACTTTC. It yields the protein CASTTGAGTNVLTF.

The rearrangement joins TRBV10-3 to TRBJ1-1; D gene ambiguous. The V gene lost 4 bases and the J gene lost 1 base, with 7 bases spanning the gap. Germline V gene sequence: CDR1 ENHRY, CDR2 SYGVKD. CDR3 length: 13 amino acids. The CDR3 nucleotides are TGTGCCATCAGTGGGGCATCGAACACTGAAGCTTTCTTT. Translation gives CAISGASNTEAFF.

This clonotype came up many times. DNA for the CDR3: TGTGCCATCAGTGAAAGGGGTCCGATCTACAATGAGCAGTTCTTC. It is translated as CAISERGPIYNEQFF. The rearrangement links TRBV10-3 to TRBJ2-1; D possibly corresponds to TRBD1 (5 bases). The length of the CDR3 is 15 residues. Trimming removed 3 bases from V and 3 bases from J, with 12 bases in between. The germline gives CDR1 ENHRY, CDR2 SYGVKD.

This clonotype has only one observation. This chain links TRBV7-8 with TRBJ2-7; no reliable D call. The CDR3 has 12 amino acids. With 9 bases removed from V and 2 bases from J, the gap between germline ends came to 11 bases. Germline assignment: CDR1 SGHVS and CDR2 FQNEAQ. The CDR3: CARSPTTYEQYF. The CDR3 DNA is TGTGCCAGAAGCCCGACCACCTACGAGCAGTACTTC.

This chain joins TRBV2 and TRBJ2-3; D is unclear. Germline lookup yields CDR1 SNHLY and CDR2 FYNNEI. The CDR3 extends over 13 amino acids. With 7 bases removed from V and 6 bases from J, the gap between germline ends came to 14 bases. The CDR3 DNA follows: TGTGCCAGCACCACCCGGCCGCGTGATACGCAGTATTTT. It codes for CASTTRPRDTQYF.

V is TRBV4-1 and J is TRBJ2-1; 9 nucleotides agree with TRBD1. V was clipped by 3 bases and J by 8 bases; unmatched bases: 11. Per the germline V gene, CDR1 is MGHRA and CDR2 is YSYEKL. CDR3 length: 16 amino acids. The DNA for the CDR3 is TGCGCCAGCAGCCAGTCGGACAGGGGCGGTAGCTATGAGCAGTTCTTC. Translation gives CASSQSDRGGSYEQFF.